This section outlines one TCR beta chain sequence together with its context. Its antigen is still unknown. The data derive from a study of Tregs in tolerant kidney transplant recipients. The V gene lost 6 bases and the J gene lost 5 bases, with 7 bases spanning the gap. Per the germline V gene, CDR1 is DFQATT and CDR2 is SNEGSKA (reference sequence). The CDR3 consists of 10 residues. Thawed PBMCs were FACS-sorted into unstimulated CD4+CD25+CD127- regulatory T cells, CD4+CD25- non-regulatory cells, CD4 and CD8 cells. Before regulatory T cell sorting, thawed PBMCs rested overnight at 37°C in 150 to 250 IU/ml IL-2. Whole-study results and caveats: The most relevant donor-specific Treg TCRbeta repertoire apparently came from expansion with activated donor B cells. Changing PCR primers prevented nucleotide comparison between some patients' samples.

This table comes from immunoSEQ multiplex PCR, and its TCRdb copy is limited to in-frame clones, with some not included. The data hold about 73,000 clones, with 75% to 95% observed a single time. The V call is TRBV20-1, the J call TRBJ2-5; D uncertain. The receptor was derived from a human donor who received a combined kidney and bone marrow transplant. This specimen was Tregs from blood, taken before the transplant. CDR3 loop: CSAPRETQYF. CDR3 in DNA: TGCAGTGCCCCCCGGGAGACCCAGTACTTC.